The present T cell receptor beta chain was sequenced within a study of cytomegalovirus exposure and HLA in healthy donors. Germline V lookup: CDR1 MGHRA, CDR2 YSYEKL. This CDR3 contains 14 residues. Trimming removed 0 bases from V and 2 bases from J, with 8 bases in between. Profiled with immunoSEQ multiplex PCR; TCRdb holds only in-frame clones, not every one. This repertoire shows some 260,000 clones, around 90% found once; its top ten account for 2.5% to 3.5%. As for this clone: The antigen remains unidentified. Different DNA sequences within this sample yield the same CDR3.

Broader study findings: Listed as cytomegalovirus-associated were about 160 TCR beta chains.

The clonotype comes from a woman between 25 and 40 years old in good health and CMV-seronegative. The rearrangement uses TRBV4-1 and TRBJ2-7, with D unresolved. What was sequenced was PBMCs. CDR3 in amino acids: CASSQDSGTYEQYF. In DNA, the CDR3 is TGCGCCAGCAGCCAAGATAGTGGGACCTACGAGCAGTACTTC.